A selection of T cell receptor beta chains follows, all from one sample in a study of siplizumab effects on memory and regulatory T cells. TCRdb keeps only in-frame clones here, not all; method: immunoSEQ multiplex PCR. This table has approximately 100,000 clones, roughly 94% appearing once. The sample taken for sequencing was Tregs sorted from blood. The source is a human donor in good health. Each CDR3 is given with its conserved first and last residue. Each record gives: D gene, V gene, J gene, clone size, CDR3 protein, CDR3 DNA. A D gene is named only where the DNA matches it firmly. Size values are once, few and many counts, or a class for expanded clones, and some rows have none.

>TRBD2|TRBV28|TRBJ2-1|NA
CASRPPNGRAEFWKQFF
TGTGCCAGCAGACCTCCTAACGGGAGGGCCGAGTTTTGGAAACAGTTCTTC
>TRBD2|TRBV11-2|TRBJ2-1|NA
CASSLARTSGYNEQFF
TGTGCCAGCAGCTTAGCTAGGACTAGTGGGTACAATGAGCAGTTCTTC
>NA|TRBV15|TRBJ1-2|NA
CATSRDLQVRYGYTF
TGTGCCACCAGCAGAGATCTGCAGGTTCGGTATGGCTACACCTTC
>NA|TRBV7-9|TRBJ2-7|NA
CASSPPGGATYEQYF
TGTGCCAGCAGCCCTCCGGGGGGCGCAACCTACGAGCAGTACTTC
>TRBD1|TRBV5-1|TRBJ1-2|NA
CASSPGQGAGYGYTF
TGCGCCAGCAGCCCGGGACAGGGGGCTGGCTATGGCTACACCTTC
>TRBD1|TRBV5-1|TRBJ2-5|NA
CASSFARGQETQYF
TGCGCCAGCAGCTTCGCCAGGGGGCAAGAGACCCAGTACTTC
>TRBD2|TRBV7-3|TRBJ2-5|NA
CASSLAGGLQETQYF
TGTGCCAGCAGCTTAGCGGGAGGACTCCAAGAGACCCAGTACTTC
>NA|TRBV19|TRBJ1-3|NA
CASSIGSSGNTIYF
TGTGCCAGTAGTATAGGGAGCTCTGGAAACACCATATATTTT
>TRBD2|TRBV6-1|TRBJ2-3|few
CASRARLAVTDTQYF
TGTGCCAGCAGAGCCCGACTAGCGGTCACAGATACGCAGTATTTT
>NA|TRBV5-1|TRBJ2-6|NA
CASSLGGSGANVLTF
TGCGCCAGCAGCCTGGGAGGTAGTGGGGCCAACGTCCTGACTTTC
>NA|TRBV28|TRBJ1-4|once
CASSLFQANEKLFF
TGTGCCAGCAGTTTATTCCAAGCCAATGAAAAACTGTTTTTT
>TRBD1|TRBV28|TRBJ1-2|NA
CASNSGDRDLLRRGYTF
TGTGCCAGCAATTCCGGGGACAGGGATCTTTTAAGGCGTGGCTACACCTTC
>TRBD1|TRBV7-3|TRBJ2-5|once
CASSLDRAGETQYF
TGTGCCAGCAGCCTGGACAGGGCGGGGGAGACCCAGTACTTC
>TRBD2|TRBV5-6|TRBJ2-1|NA
CASSLAGGQFF
TGTGCCAGCAGCTTGGCGGGGGGGCAGTTCTTC
>TRBD2|TRBV6-1|TRBJ2-1|NA
CASSEAPGLAGNNEQFF
TGTGCCAGCAGTGAAGCACCGGGACTAGCGGGGAACAATGAGCAGTTCTTC
>NA|TRBV29-1|TRBJ2-2|NA
CSVAGAGTGELFF
TGCAGCGTTGCTGGGGCGGGCACCGGGGAGCTGTTTTTT
>NA|TRBV2|TRBJ1-2|NA
CASSEALWGGYTF
TGTGCCAGCAGTGAAGCGCTTTGGGGTGGCTACACCTTC
>TRBD1|TRBV5-1|TRBJ1-2|NA
CASSLGDRVHTF
TGCGCCAGCAGCTTGGGGGACAGGGTCCACACCTTC
>NA|TRBV7-6|TRBJ1-1|NA
CASSSPPGGTEAFF
TGTGCCAGCAGCTCCCCCCCCGGGGGGACTGAAGCTTTCTTT
>TRBD2|TRBV18|TRBJ2-5|NA
CASSRTSGTVGETQYF
TGTGCCAGCTCACGGACTAGCGGGACTGTGGGAGAGACCCAGTACTTC
>NA|TRBV30|TRBJ2-5|NA
CAWSVLGSVTYQETQYF
TGTGCCTGGAGTGTATTGGGTAGCGTTACGTACCAAGAGACCCAGTACTTC
>TRBD1|TRBV6-6|TRBJ2-2|NA
CASGQGTAGELFF
TGTGCCAGTGGACAGGGTACGGCCGGGGAGCTGTTTTTT
>NA|TRBV27|TRBJ2-6|NA
CASSLKVDVSSGANVLTF
TGTGCCAGCAGTTTAAAAGTAGACGTAAGCTCTGGGGCCAACGTCCTGACTTTC
>TRBD1|TRBV5-4|TRBJ1-1|once
CASSLIGQGARPEAFF
TGTGCCAGCAGCTTAATCGGACAGGGGGCGCGTCCTGAAGCTTTCTTT